The 11 T cell receptor beta chains below were found in one sample sequenced in a study of blood T cell repertoires in COVID-19. Some clones are missing from TCRdb's copy, which holds only in-frame ones; the method was immunoSEQ multiplex PCR. Among roughly 80,000 clones listed, 82% were seen once. The specimen sequenced was peripheral blood. These receptors were collected from a human donor in a cohort sampled during active COVID-19.

This sequence joins TRBV5-4 and TRBJ1-1; D gene uncertain. The length of the CDR3 is 13 residues. CDR1 SGHNT and CDR2 YYREEE come from the germline V gene (reference sequence). Trimming cost V 4 bases and J 6 bases, with 13 bases left between them. The CDR3 coding sequence is TGTGCCAGCAGCCCACTGGTTGGTTCTGAAGCTTTCTTT. It specifies CASSPLVGSEAFF.

The chain couples TRBV3-1 (or the pseudogene TRBV3-2) to TRBJ2-3; tentative D call: TRBD1 (6 bases). Germline V gene sequence: CDR1 LGHDT, CDR2 YNNKEL (reference sequence). Trimming stripped 0 bases from V and 9 bases from J, with 19 bases between. The CDR3 spans 16 residues. The CDR3 loop reads CASSQDPSLQGPTQYF. CDR3 bases: TGTGCCAGCAGCCAAGACCCGTCGCTACAGGGTCCGACGCAGTATTTT.

The rearrangement links TRBV20-1 to TRBJ2-5; TRBD2 agrees at 9 bases. Germline CDR1 reads DFQATT; CDR2 reads SNEGSKA (reference sequence). V was pared by 3 bases and J by 4 bases, with 9 bases of the junction left unmatched. The CDR3 contains 15 residues. CDR3 loop: CSASTAGGRSETQYF. CDR3 nucleotide sequence: TGCAGTGCTAGTACAGCGGGGGGTCGTTCAGAGACCCAGTACTTC.

The chain couples TRBV10-1 to TRBJ1-2, with a weak D call TRBD1 (5 bases). Trimming removed 3 bases at V and 0 bases at J, with 20 bases between. Germline CDR1 reads WNHNN; CDR2 reads SYGVQD (reference sequence). The CDR3 totals 18 residues. CDR3 DNA: TGCGCCAGCAGTGAAGGGGTGGGCCAGCAGCTGACTAACTATGGCTACACCTTC. Protein product: CASSEGVGQQLTNYGYTF.

This clone was recorded only once. Here the CDR3 reads CASSLASGGASYEQYF. The CDR3 region has the DNA TGCGCCAGCAGCTTGGCATCTGGGGGGGCCTCCTACGAGCAGTACTTC. This sequence joins TRBV5-1 and TRBJ2-7; perhaps TRBD2 as D (7 bases). The germline V gene has CDR1 SGHRS and CDR2 YFSETQ. With 0 bases removed from V and 0 bases from J, the gap between germline ends came to 13 bases. This CDR3 contains 16 residues.

There are a few counts of this clone. The chain employs TRBV6-6 and TRBJ1-1; TRBD1 might be the D (6 bases). The CDR3 sequence is 16 residues long. V lost 7 bases and J 1 base, leaving 19 bases between the germline ends. Germline V gene sequence: CDR1 MNHNY, CDR2 SVGAGI (reference sequence). CDR3 nucleotides: TGTGCCAGCATTATAATGCCCGGGACAACGAACACTGAAGCTTTCTTT. This sequence encodes CASIIMPGTTNTEAFF.

The chain uses TRBV6-1 and TRBJ2-3, with 11 bases matching TRBD2. Germline V gene data show CDR1 as MNHNS and CDR2 as SASEGT. With 4 bases clipped from V and 1 base from J, the junction kept 13 bases outside the gene matches. CDR3 length: 19 residues. This CDR3 is CASSGLAGSVGSGTDTQYF. The CDR3 DNA sequence: TGTGCCAGCAGTGGACTAGCGGGGTCGGTGGGTTCTGGCACAGATACGCAGTATTTT.

The chain combines TRBV7-3 with TRBJ1-2; 9 nucleotides agree with TRBD1. Germline V lookup: CDR1 SGHTA, CDR2 FQGTGA. The J segment lost 4 bases and the V segment lost 5 bases, leaving 8 bases of the junction unmatched. CDR3 length: 15 residues. CDR3 amino acids: CASSRGGTGSYGYTF. CDR3 in DNA: TGTGCCAGCAGCCGAGGGGGGACAGGGTCCTATGGCTACACCTTC.

The chain carries TRBV5-3 and TRBJ1-5, with D tentatively TRBD1 (5 bases). TRBV5-3 is identified as an open reading frame with a role that is uncertain. The ends were cut back, 5 bases at V and 2 bases at J, with 17 bases in the middle. This CDR3 has 16 amino acids. The CDR3 spells CARSLRFQGCNQPQHF. DNA of the CDR3: TGTGCCAGAAGTTTACGCTTTCAGGGATGCAATCAGCCCCAGCATTTT.

This clone was observed a few times. CDR3 sequence (DNA): TGTGCCAGCAGTGAAAGTGGACGGAGGCTCTCTGGAAACACCATATATTTT. Translated, it gives CASSESGRRLSGNTIYF. V usage is TRBV2 and J usage is TRBJ1-3; D gene ambiguous. The germline V gene has CDR1 SNHLY and CDR2 FYNNEI. Trimming removed 2 bases at V and 0 bases at J, with 14 bases between. This CDR3 is built from 17 residues.

This clone was recorded at least ten times. This chain joins TRBV3-1 (or the pseudogene TRBV3-2) and TRBJ2-1, with 9 bases lining up with TRBD2. From germline, CDR1 is LGHDT and CDR2 YNNKEL (reference sequence). V lost 4 bases, J lost 0 bases, and 7 bases stayed unmatched. The CDR3 is made up of 17 amino acids. As DNA, the CDR3 is TGTGCCAGCAGCCCCCTTTTTAGCGGGAGCTCCTACAATGAGCAGTTCTTC. The encoded protein is CASSPLFSGSSYNEQFF.